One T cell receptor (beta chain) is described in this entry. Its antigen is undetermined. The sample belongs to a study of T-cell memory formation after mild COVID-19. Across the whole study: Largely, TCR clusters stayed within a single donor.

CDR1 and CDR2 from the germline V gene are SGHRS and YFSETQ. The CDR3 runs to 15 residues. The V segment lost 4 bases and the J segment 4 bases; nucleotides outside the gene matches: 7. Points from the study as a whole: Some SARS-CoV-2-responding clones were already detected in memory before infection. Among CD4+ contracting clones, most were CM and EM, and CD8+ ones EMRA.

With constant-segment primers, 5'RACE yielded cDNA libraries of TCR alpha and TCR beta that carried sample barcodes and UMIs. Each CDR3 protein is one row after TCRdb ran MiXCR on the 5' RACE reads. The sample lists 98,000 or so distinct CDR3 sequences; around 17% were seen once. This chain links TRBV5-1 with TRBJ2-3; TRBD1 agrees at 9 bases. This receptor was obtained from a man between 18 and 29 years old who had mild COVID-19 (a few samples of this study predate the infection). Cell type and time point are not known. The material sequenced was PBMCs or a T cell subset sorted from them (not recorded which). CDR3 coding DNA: TGCGCCAGCAGCGGACGGGACAGGGTCCCAGATACGCAGTATTTT. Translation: CASSGRDRVPDTQYF. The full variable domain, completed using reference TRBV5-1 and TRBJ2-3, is KAGVTQTPRYLIKTRGQQVTLSCSPISGHRSVSWYQQTPGQGLQFLFEYFSETQRNKGNFPGRFSGRQFSNSRSEMNVSTLELGDSALYLCASSGRDRVPDTQYFGPGTRLTVL.